These 8 T cell receptor beta chains were sequenced from one sample in a study of beta chain features in type 1 diabetes. All of the isolated RNA was reverse transcribed, so expressed TCRB transcripts were sequenced. Here immunoSEQ multiplex PCR was the method, and the copy in TCRdb shows in-frame clones only, minus some. Of 810,000 or so clones listed, roughly 16% are singletons. The sequenced material came from naive CD4+ T cells from blood. The receptor source for this set is a woman between 18 and 29 years old in good health.

This clone has only a few counts. The rearrangement links TRBV5-6 to TRBJ2-3, with 15 positions matching TRBD2. Germline V CDR1 and CDR2: SGHDT, YYEEEE. V was clipped by 4 bases and J by 4 bases; unmatched bases: 7. This CDR3 has 17 amino acids. The CDR3 spells CASSRTGLAGGADTQYF. The CDR3, as DNA: TGTGCCAGCAGCCGAACCGGACTAGCGGGAGGGGCAGATACGCAGTATTTT. The complete variable domain, with remaining parts taken from reference TRBV5-6 and TRBJ2-3, reads DAGVTQSPTHLIKTRGQQVTLRCSPKSGHDTVSWYQQALGQGPQFIFQYYEEEERQRGNFPDRFSGHQFPNYSSELNVNALLLGDSALYLCASSRTGLAGGADTQYFGPGTRLTVL.

V and J are TRBV5-6 and TRBJ1-1, with a tentative D call TRBD1 (6 bases). The V gene lost 4 bases and the J gene lost 0 bases, with 13 bases spanning the gap. Germline loops: CDR1 SGHDT, CDR2 YYEEEE. The CDR3 is 15 residues long. The DNA for the CDR3 is TGTGCCAGCAGCCTTCGACAGGCTATGAACACTGAAGCTTTCTTT. Translation gives CASSLRQAMNTEAFF.

The V gene is TRBV4-1, the J gene TRBJ2-1; D remains ambiguous. This CDR3 is built from 15 residues. In germline, CDR1 is MGHRA, CDR2 YSYEKL. The germline V and J ends were trimmed by 3 bases and 0 bases, with 9 bases remaining between them. DNA of the CDR3: TGCGCCAGCAGCCATCCCGCGAACTCCTACAATGAGCAGTTCTTC. It encodes CASSHPANSYNEQFF.

This clone was counted once. Other DNA variants within this sample encode the same CDR3. This chain joins TRBV20-1 and TRBJ2-1; D possibly uses TRBD1 or TRBD2 (6 bases each). The CDR3 loop spans 11 amino acids. The V gene's germline CDR1 is DFQATT and CDR2 SNEGSKA (reference sequence). V was trimmed by 6 bases and J by 8 bases, leaving 11 bases between them. CDR3 nucleotide sequence: TGCAGTGCACCAAGGGGGGATGAGCAGTTCTTC. It codes for CSAPRGDEQFF.

The chain combines TRBV18 with TRBJ2-1, with D uncertain. The CDR3 consists of 15 residues. Between the trimmed V and J ends, which lost 0 bases and 5 bases, there was a span of 11 bases. Germline V gene lookup returns CDR1 KGHSH and CDR2 LQKENI. The CDR3 DNA follows: TGTGCCAGCTCACCACCGTACAATGTTAACAATGAGCAGTTCTTC. Its translation is CASSPPYNVNNEQFF.

The gene calls are TRBV28 and TRBJ2-1; 7 bases are a match to TRBD2. J was trimmed by 2 bases and V by 5 bases; bases with no gene match: 9. The CDR3 is 16 amino acids. The germline gives CDR1 MDHEN, CDR2 SYDVKM. The CDR3 bases are TGTGCCAGCAGTCATAATACGGGAGGCCCCTACAATGAGCAGTTCTTC. Amino acid sequence: CASSHNTGGPYNEQFF.

This clone was observed many times. The same CDR3 also results from other DNA sequences found in this sample. This chain connects TRBV18 to TRBJ2-3; D gene uncertain. Germline V CDR1 and CDR2: KGHSH, LQKENI. This CDR3 spans 13 amino acids. Deletions cut 0 bases from V and 0 bases from J, with 1 base between. The CDR3 loop reads CASSPPSTDTQYF. Here the CDR3 DNA reads TGTGCCAGCTCACCACCCAGCACAGATACGCAGTATTTT.

This clone has more than one count but fewer than ten. The V call is TRBV7-2, the J call TRBJ2-1, with 8 bases identical to TRBD1. The CDR3 covers 16 residues. V lost 3 bases and J lost 2; bases outside the gene matches: 6. Germline loops: CDR1 SGHTA, CDR2 FQGNSA. In DNA form, the CDR3 reads TGTGCCAGCAGCTTTACCCTGACAGGGGCCTACAATGAGCAGTTCTTC. It encodes CASSFTLTGAYNEQFF. The full variable domain, in which reference TRBV7-2 and TRBJ2-1 provide the parts outside the CDR3, is GAGVSQSPSNKVTEKGKDVELRCDPISGHTALYWYRQSLGQGLEFLIYFQGNSAPDKSGLPSDRFSAERTGGSVSTLTIQRTQQEDSAVYLCASSFTLTGAYNEQFFGPGTRLTVL.